The 19 T cell receptor beta chains listed next were all sequenced from one sample in a study of T cell changes during pregnancy in multiple sclerosis (dated by TCRdb to between 2019 and 2020). The library relied on the immunoSEQ multiplex PCR assay. As stored in TCRdb, this immuneACCESS dataset retains in-frame rearrangements with V and J assigned. A fraction of the clones does not appear; measured against another copy, unresolved V genes explain less than half of the discrepancy, and the remainder lacks a known reason. The sample records roughly 46,000 clones, nearly 95% of which are singletons. The ten largest clones represent approximately 2% of the sample. Sample: peripheral blood, taken in the third trimester of pregnancy. The receptors were sampled from a female donor with multiple sclerosis, enrolled in a pregnancy study.

The rearrangement uses TRBV5-4 and TRBJ2-5, with 11 bases lining up with TRBD2. This CDR3 region has 17 residues. V shed 0 bases and J 0 bases; nucleotides not matched to a gene: 4. Germline V gene sequence: CDR1 SGHNT, CDR2 YYREEE (reference sequence). DNA of the CDR3: TGTGCCAGCAGCTTGGGTCGACTAGCGGGGTACCAAGAGACCCAGTACTTC. It specifies CASSLGRLAGYQETQYF. The whole variable domain, remainder taken from reference TRBV5-4 and TRBJ2-5, is ETGVTQSPTHLIKTRGQQVTLRCSSQSGHNTVSWYQQALGQGPQFIFQYYREEENGRGNFPPRFSGLQFPNYSSELNVNALELDDSALYLCASSLGRLAGYQETQYFGPGTRLLVL.

The chain employs TRBV28 and TRBJ2-3; weak D call: TRBD2 (6 bases). V gave up 3 bases and J gave up 1 base, with 17 bases separating them. Germline values: CDR1 MDHEN, CDR2 SYDVKM. The CDR3 spans 17 residues. The CDR3 spells CASSFRLREFGTDTQYF. The CDR3 DNA reads TGTGCCAGCAGTTTTCGTTTACGGGAGTTTGGCACAGATACGCAGTATTTT.

J is TRBJ2-1 and V is TRBV11-3; TRBD2 aligns across 15 bases. This CDR3 has 17 amino acids. Germline CDR1 reads SGHNT; CDR2 reads YENEEA. The V segment lost 3 bases and the J segment 7 bases; nucleotides outside the gene matches: 7. The DNA for the CDR3 is TGTGCCAGCAGCTTCTCGGGACTAGCGGGAGGAGGGAATGAGCAGTTCTTC. It codes for CASSFSGLAGGGNEQFF. Filled out from reference TRBV11-3 and TRBJ2-1, the complete variable domain reads EAGVVQSPRYKIIEKKQPVAFWCNPISGHNTLYWYLQNLGQGPELLIRYENEEAVDDSQLPKDRFSAERLKGVDSTLKIQPAELGDSAVYLCASSFSGLAGGGNEQFFGPGTRLTVL.

For this clone: The junction departs from germline at one end; a sequencing error may be responsible. The chain has TRBV7-7 and TRBJ2-5; 9 bases match TRBD2. This CDR3 region has 20 residues. The germline CDR1 and CDR2 sequences are SSHAT and FNYEAQ (reference sequence). CDR3 protein: CASSLVSISLAGLGGETQYF. The CDR3 DNA follows: TGTGCTAGCAGCTTAGTCTCAATTTCGCTAGCGGGACTGGGGGGAGAGACCCAGTACTTC. The full variable domain, with the rest looked up from reference TRBV7-7 and TRBJ2-5, is GAGVSQSPRYKVTKRGQDVTLRCDPISSHATLYWYQQALGQGPEFLTYFNYEAQPDKSGLPSDRFSAERPEGSISTLTIQRTEQRDSAMYRCASSLVSISLAGLGGETQYFGPGTRLLVL.

This clone was counted only a few times. This chain connects TRBV5-5 to TRBJ1-2; D is unresolved. Trimming removed 4 bases from V and 4 bases from J, with 23 bases in between. The CDR3 has 17 amino acids. Germline V lookup: CDR1 SGHKS, CDR2 YYEKEE (reference sequence). CDR3 nucleotide sequence: TGTGCCAGCAGCCAGACGGTGGGAGGGCCGGGGTTCTATGGCTACACCTTC. It codes for CASSQTVGGPGFYGYTF.

This sequence joins TRBV12-5 and TRBJ2-5; D perhaps matches TRBD2 (6 bases). Germline lookup yields CDR1 LGHNT and CDR2 FRNRAP. Trimming cost V 2 bases and J 0 bases, with 13 bases left between them. CDR3 size: 16 residues. Written as DNA, the CDR3 is TGTGCTAGTGGTTTGTTGGTGGGGGACTACCAAGAGACCCAGTACTTC. Protein: CASGLLVGDYQETQYF.

The gene calls are TRBV9 and TRBJ2-7; 10 positions match TRBD2. The junction had 3 bases not matched to a gene; V was cut back by 3 bases and J by 3 bases. Germline V gene sequence: CDR1 SGDLS, CDR2 YYNGEE. This CDR3 has 14 amino acids. This CDR3 is CASSAGLADYEQYF. CDR3 DNA sequence: TGTGCCAGCAGCGCCGGACTAGCGGACTACGAGCAGTACTTC.

V is TRBV27 and J is TRBJ2-1; no firm D call. Germline CDR1 MNHEY, CDR2 SMNVEV (reference sequence). The CDR3 contains 11 residues. V lost 9 bases and J lost 6, with 9 bases in between. The CDR3 DNA reads TGTGCCAGTTTGCTGGCCAATGAGCAGTTCTTC. As protein: CASLLANEQFF.

The V call is TRBV7-2, the J call TRBJ2-1; D may be TRBD2 (6 bases). The CDR3 spans 17 residues. Germline values: CDR1 SGHTA, CDR2 FQGNSA. V lost 5 bases and J lost 4, with 21 bases in between. The CDR3 protein is CASSIRTTNPLYNEQFF. CDR3 nucleotides: TGTGCCAGCAGCATCCGGACTACCAACCCTCTATACAATGAGCAGTTCTTC.

DNA for the CDR3: TGTGCCAGCAGCTCTCGTCCGGGAGGGCCGATCGATACGCAGTATTTT. Translated, it gives CASSSRPGGPIDTQYF. This chain joins TRBV7-2 and TRBJ2-3, with 8 bases fitting TRBD2. CDR1 and CDR2 (germline): SGHTA, FQGNSA. The CDR3 contains 16 residues. Trimming cost V 4 bases and J 6 bases; bases outside gene matches: 12.

The rearrangement links TRBV30 to TRBJ2-7; perhaps TRBD2 as D (5 bases). Trimming cost V 0 bases and J 7 bases, with 13 bases left between them. The CDR3 is made up of 13 amino acids. CDR1 is GTSNPN, CDR2 SVGIG, per germline (reference sequence). The CDR3 sequence is CAWSVAAAGEQYF. The CDR3 DNA reads TGTGCCTGGAGTGTGGCGGCCGCGGGTGAGCAGTACTTC.

This clone was detected only a few times. The V and J genes are TRBV10-3 and TRBJ1-1; D is perhaps TRBD1 (6 bases). The germline V and J ends were trimmed by 7 bases and 3 bases, with 15 bases remaining between them. The CDR3 has 14 amino acids. CDR1 and CDR2 from the germline V gene are ENHRY and SYGVKD. The CDR3 sequence: CAINDWGPDTEAFF. The CDR3 bases are TGTGCCATCAATGATTGGGGGCCGGACACTGAAGCTTTCTTT.

This clone was seen only once. The V gene is TRBV18, the J gene TRBJ1-2; D gene ambiguous. The CDR3 runs 17 residues. Germline assignment: CDR1 KGHSH and CDR2 LQKENI. Deletions cut 0 bases from V and 3 bases from J, with 17 bases between. CDR3 region: CASSPPRAVLGYYGYTF. The CDR3 bases are TGTGCCAGCTCACCACCGAGGGCAGTTCTGGGGTACTATGGCTACACCTTC.

The chain combines TRBV7-2 with TRBJ2-7; TRBD2 might be the D (5 bases). Germline CDR1 is SGHTA and CDR2 is FQGNSA. The CDR3 runs to 13 residues. Trimming took 1 base from V and 5 from J, leaving 9 bases between them. CDR3 coding DNA: TGTGCCAGCAGCTTAGGCTCCGGGGACGAGCAGTACTTC. Translation gives CASSLGSGDEQYF.

V usage is TRBV5-1 and J usage is TRBJ2-1; no firm D call. Per the germline V gene, CDR1 is SGHRS and CDR2 is YFSETQ. The CDR3 extends over 15 amino acids. V was shortened by 7 bases and J by 6 bases, with 20 bases between the two germline ends. The CDR3 region is CASRPLADGSNEQFF. CDR3 DNA: TGCGCCAGCCGCCCATTGGCCGACGGGTCCAATGAGCAGTTCTTC.

This clone counts as medium-sized. This chain connects TRBV6-4 to TRBJ2-1, with TRBD2 identical over 7 bases. V shed 2 bases, J shed 9 bases, and the junction held 1 base outside the gene matches. The CDR3 has 12 residues. Looked up from germline, CDR1 is MRHNA and CDR2 is SNTAGT. The CDR3 bases are TGTGCCAGCAGTGACAGGGAGGGTGAGCAGTTCTTC. Its translation: CASSDREGEQFF.

This chain connects TRBV28 to TRBJ2-7; tentative D call: TRBD1 (6 bases). Trimming took off 8 bases at V and 1 base at J, with 18 bases between the two ends. The V gene's germline CDR1 is MDHEN and CDR2 SYDVKM. The CDR3 runs to 15 residues. The CDR3 DNA reads TGTGCCAGCGGTAGTCCAGGGGCCATTTCCTACGAGCAGTACTTC. It codes for CASGSPGAISYEQYF. Supplemented by reference TRBV28 and TRBJ2-7, the full variable domain reads DVKVTQSSRYLVKRTGEKVFLECVQDMDHENMFWYRQDPGLGLRLIYFSYDVKMKEKGDIPEGYSVSREKKERFSLILESASTNQTSMYLCASGSPGAISYEQYFGPGTRLTVT.

As concerns this clone: Its ends do not fully match the called genes, so a read error is possible. The rearrangement uses TRBV7-6 and TRBJ2-3; 11 bases are shared with TRBD2. The CDR3 contains 14 residues. Germline-derived CDR1 and CDR2 are SGHVS and FNYEAQ. Here the CDR3 reads CASSIAGGPDTQYF. As DNA, the CDR3 is TGTGCCAGCAGCATAGCGGGAGGGCCTGATACGCAGTATTTT.

The chain couples TRBV6-6 to TRBJ2-2; perhaps TRBD2 as D (5 bases). Trimming left V 7 bases short and J 5 bases short, with 8 bases between. The CDR3 is made up of 12 amino acids. Germline loops: CDR1 MNHNY, CDR2 SVGAGI (reference sequence). CDR3: CASTSGTGELFF. CDR3 DNA: TGTGCCAGCACCTCGGGGACCGGGGAGCTGTTTTTT.